Below are 7 T cell receptor beta chains sequenced from a single sample in a study of beta chain features in type 1 diabetes. No cognate antigen is known for these TCRs. Study-level results: Moderate yet significant TCRB CDR3 shortening was seen in Type 1 diabetes patients in all four CD4+ subsets.

Since all of the isolated RNA was reverse transcribed, expressed TCRB transcripts were what got sequenced. The repertoire was sequenced with immunoSEQ multiplex PCR; TCRdb's copy has only in-frame clones and lacks some. The sample has around 690,000 clones; around 12% are singletons. The material sequenced was naive CD4+ T cells from blood. All receptors come from a man between 25 and 39 years old with type 1 diabetes.

This clone has only a few counts. This chain connects TRBV7-2 to TRBJ2-5; D gene uncertain. CDR3 size: 14 residues. The V end lost 5 bases, the J end lost 5 bases, and 15 bases lay between the germline ends. Germline values: CDR1 SGHTA, CDR2 FQGNSA. The CDR3, as DNA: TGTGCCAGCAGCCGGACCGCCGACGGGGAGACCCAGTACTTC. Translated: CASSRTADGETQYF.

This clone has more than one count but fewer than ten. The chain uses TRBV19 and TRBJ2-1, with D hard to call. V was shortened by 4 bases and J by 6 bases, with 7 bases between the two germline ends. Per germline, CDR1 LNHDA and CDR2 SQIVND (reference sequence). This CDR3 spans 12 amino acids. The CDR3 spells CASSRASNEQFF. The DNA of the CDR3 is TGTGCCAGTAGTAGAGCTAGCAATGAGCAGTTCTTC.

The chain is built from TRBV11-2 and TRBJ2-1, with D hard to call. The CDR3 is 15 amino acids. Trimming shortened V by 5 bases and J by 2 bases, and 13 bases separated the two germline ends. Germline CDR1 reads SGHAT; CDR2 reads FQNNGV. The CDR3, as DNA: TGTGCCAGCAGCCTAAGGGCAGACCCCTACAATGAGCAGTTCTTC. Amino acids: CASSLRADPYNEQFF.

V gene TRBV18 combines with J gene TRBJ2-1, with D perhaps TRBD1 (6 bases). Trimming shortened V by 0 bases and J by 7 bases, and 19 bases separated the two germline ends. Looked up from germline, CDR1 is KGHSH and CDR2 is LQKENI. The CDR3 covers 17 residues. CDR3: CASSPPWQGSAGNEQFF. The CDR3 DNA follows: TGTGCCAGCTCACCACCATGGCAGGGGTCCGCTGGGAATGAGCAGTTCTTC.

The chain employs TRBV7-9 and TRBJ2-7; D is unresolved. The length of the CDR3 is 14 residues. The V end was cut by 3 bases, the J end by 3 bases, with 12 bases between. Germline values: CDR1 SEHNR, CDR2 FQNEAQ (reference sequence). This chain's CDR3 is CASSLISLGYEQYF. The CDR3 coding sequence is TGTGCCAGCAGCTTGATCTCTCTAGGCTACGAGCAGTACTTC.

This chain connects TRBV5-1 to TRBJ1-2; no clear D. The CDR3 is 12 amino acids. V lost 0 bases to trimming and J lost 5 bases, with 5 bases between them. Germline CDR1 reads SGHRS; CDR2 reads YFSETQ. The CDR3 loop is CASSLDQYGYTF. CDR3 coding DNA: TGCGCCAGCAGCTTGGACCAGTATGGCTACACCTTC.

The chain employs TRBV9 and TRBJ2-2; 9 bases fit TRBD1. J was trimmed by 5 bases and V by 4 bases; bases with no gene match: 3. Germline assignment: CDR1 SGDLS and CDR2 YYNGEE. The CDR3 has 14 amino acids. DNA for the CDR3: TGTGCCAGCAGCCAGGACAGGGGTACCGGGGAGCTGTTTTTT. Translated, it gives CASSQDRGTGELFF.